This T cell receptor beta chain came from a study of identical twins. Broader study findings: When twins shared out-of-frame alpha sequences, those sequences had excess low generation probability. Invariant populations such as MAIT and iNKT cells could partly muddle zero-insertion analyses. Insertions were reduced in abundant cord blood beta clonotypes but not in memory repertoires.

On this clonotype itself: Its cognate antigen is unknown.

Through template switching, a universal primer site was introduced, and the cDNA contained unique molecular identifiers. TCRdb re-derived calls from the 5' RACE reads in MiXCR, one entry per CDR3 protein. The sample consists of roughly 1,500,000 distinct CDR3 sequences, more than 30% of them appearing once. Germline lookup yields CDR1 SEHNR and CDR2 FQNEAQ (reference sequence). V shed 4 bases and J 5 bases; nucleotides not matched to a gene: 8. CDR3 length: 16 residues. This chain connects TRBV7-9 to TRBJ2-7, with 13 bases matching TRBD2. The sample taken for sequencing was cord blood. This receptor was identified in a newborn girl in good health. The CDR3 here is CASSSIGTSGTHEQYF. The CDR3 coding sequence is TGTGCCAGCAGCTCTATAGGGACTAGCGGGACCCACGAGCAGTACTTC.